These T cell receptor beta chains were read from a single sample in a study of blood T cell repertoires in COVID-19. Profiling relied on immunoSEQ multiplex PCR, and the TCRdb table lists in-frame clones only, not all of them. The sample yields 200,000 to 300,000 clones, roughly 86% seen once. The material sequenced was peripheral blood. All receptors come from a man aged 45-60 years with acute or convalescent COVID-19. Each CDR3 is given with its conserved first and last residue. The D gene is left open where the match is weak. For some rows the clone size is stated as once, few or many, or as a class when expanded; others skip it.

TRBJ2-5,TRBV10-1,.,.,CASSENRRGGETQYF,TGCGCCAGCAGTGAAAATCGACGGGGAGGAGAGACCCAGTACTTC
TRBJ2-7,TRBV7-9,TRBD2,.,CASGGEHYEQYF,TGTGCCAGCGGGGGGGAACACTACGAGCAGTACTTC
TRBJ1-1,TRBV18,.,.,CASSLIPGLLNTEAFF,TGTGCCAGCTCACTAATTCCCGGACTGCTGAACACTGAAGCTTTCTTT
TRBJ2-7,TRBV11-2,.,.,CASKPGTHSYEQYF,TGTGCCAGCAAGCCTGGGACACACTCCTACGAGCAGTACTTC
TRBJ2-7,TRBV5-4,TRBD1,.,CASSLDRGRYEQYF,TGTGCCAGCAGCCTGGACAGGGGGCGATACGAGCAGTACTTC
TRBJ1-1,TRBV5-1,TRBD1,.,CASSQGQGRTEAFF,TGCGCCAGCAGCCAGGGACAGGGTCGGACTGAAGCTTTCTTT
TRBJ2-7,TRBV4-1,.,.,CASSQGGQNYEQYF,TGCGCCAGCAGCCAAGGCGGGCAGAACTACGAGCAGTACTTC
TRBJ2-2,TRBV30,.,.,CAWRTNGGPTGGELFF,TGTGCCTGGCGTACTAACGGGGGGCCGACGGGCGGGGAGCTGTTTTTT
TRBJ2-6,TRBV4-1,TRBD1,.,CASSQTRQGANSGANVLTF,TGCGCCAGCAGCCAAACCCGACAGGGGGCGAACTCTGGGGCCAACGTCCTGACTTTC
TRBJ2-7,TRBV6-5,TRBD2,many,CASSGAGTYEQYF,TGTGCCAGCAGCGGAGCGGGGACCTACGAGCAGTACTTC